The 14 T cell receptor beta chains listed next were all sequenced from one sample in a study of PD-L1 blockade in urothelial cancer. Sequenced by immunoSEQ multiplex PCR; TCRdb stores in-frame clones only, minus some. Among approximately 67,000 clones listed, approximately 83% were seen once. Time point noted: pretreatment peripheral blood. The sample here was PBMCs, taken around atezolizumab (anti-PD-L1) treatment. These receptors were taken from a man in his sixties with urothelial cancer.

The V and J genes are TRBV10-3 and TRBJ2-2, with D possibly matching TRBD1 (5 bases). This CDR3 has 13 residues. Germline loops: CDR1 ENHRY, CDR2 SYGVKD. Trimming cost V 6 bases and J 6 bases, with 11 bases left between them. CDR3 bases: TGTGCCATCAGGAGTACAGGACCCGGGGAGCTGTTTTTT. Its translation is CAIRSTGPGELFF.

This clone has just a few counts. J is TRBJ1-2 and V is TRBV25-1; D is perhaps TRBD1 (6 bases). The CDR3 sequence is 11 residues long. CDR1 MGHDK and CDR2 SYGVNS come from the germline V gene. Trimming cost V 8 bases and J 5 bases, with 9 bases left between them. The DNA of the CDR3 is TGTGCCAGCGGAGGACAGTATGGCTACACCTTC. This codes for CASGGQYGYTF.

The chain carries TRBV6-6 and TRBJ1-2; 8 bases are shared with TRBD1. The V gene's germline CDR1 is MNHNY and CDR2 SVGAGI (reference sequence). This CDR3 region has 14 residues. V trimming: 5 bases; J trimming: 4 bases; junction bases outside the gene matches: 6. CDR3 amino acids: CASSTIDRGYGYTF. In DNA form, the CDR3 reads TGTGCCAGCAGTACTATTGACAGGGGCTATGGCTACACCTTC.

The rearrangement joins TRBV21-1 to TRBJ2-7; the tabulated D call, TRBD1, remains unverified against the DNA. TRBV21-1 is described as a pseudogene. The CDR3 runs to 16 residues. DNA for the CDR3: TGTGCCAGCAGCAAAGCAGAAGACAGGGGATCCTACGAGCAGTACTTC. It yields the protein CASSKAEDRGSYEQYF.

The rearrangement uses TRBV6-6 and TRBJ2-1, with 10 bases matching TRBD1. V was pared by 6 bases and J by 6 bases, with 8 bases of the junction left unmatched. Germline-derived CDR1 and CDR2 are MNHNY and SVGAGI (reference sequence). The CDR3 length is 15 residues. CDR3 sequence reads: CASRDGTGVGNEQFF. Written as DNA, the CDR3 is TGTGCCAGCAGAGACGGGACAGGGGTGGGCAATGAGCAGTTCTTC.

The chain uses TRBV7-8 and TRBJ2-2; TRBD1 aligns across 8 bases. V trimming: 4 bases; J trimming: 6 bases; junction bases outside the gene matches: 10. The CDR3 extends over 16 amino acids. In germline, CDR1 is SGHVS, CDR2 FQNEAQ. The DNA of the CDR3 is TGTGCCAGCAGCTCCCGAAGGGACAGGTTCGCCGGGGAGCTGTTTTTT. Its translation is CASSSRRDRFAGELFF. The whole variable domain, remainder taken from reference TRBV7-8 and TRBJ2-2, is GAGVSQSPRYKVAKRGQDVALRCDPISGHVSLFWYQQALGQGPEFLTYFQNEAQLDKSGLPSDRFFAERPEGSVSTLKIQRTQQEDSAVYLCASSSRRDRFAGELFFGEGSRLTVL.

This chain uses TRBV11-2 with TRBJ2-7; TRBD2 agrees at 9 bases. The germline V gene has CDR1 SGHAT and CDR2 FQNNGV. CDR3 length: 16 residues. The J segment lost 0 bases and the V segment lost 5 bases, leaving 8 bases of the junction unmatched. CDR3 DNA sequence: TGTGCCAGCAGCCCCGGGGCTAGCGGGGACTCCTACGAGCAGTACTTC. It translates to CASSPGASGDSYEQYF.

The chain uses TRBV7-9 and TRBJ2-3; D not certain. The length of the CDR3 is 13 residues. Trimming shortened V by 3 bases and J by 4 bases, and 8 bases separated the two germline ends. Germline V CDR1 and CDR2: SEHNR, FQNEAQ (reference sequence). The CDR3 sequence is CASSFSRSDTQYF. The CDR3 nucleotides are TGTGCCAGCAGCTTCTCCCGGTCAGATACGCAGTATTTT.

This rearrangement joins TRBV5-6 to TRBJ2-7; possible D gene TRBD1, 5 bases. Between the trimmed V and J ends, which lost 0 bases and 3 bases, there was a span of 10 bases. Germline values: CDR1 SGHDT, CDR2 YYEEEE. The CDR3 length is 14 residues. The CDR3 reads CASSLAAGNYEQYF. In DNA form, the CDR3 reads TGTGCCAGCAGCTTGGCAGCAGGGAACTACGAGCAGTACTTC. Drawing the rest from reference TRBV5-6 and TRBJ2-7, the complete variable domain is DAGVTQSPTHLIKTRGQQVTLRCSPKSGHDTVSWYQQALGQGPQFIFQYYEEEERQRGNFPDRFSGHQFPNYSSELNVNALLLGDSALYLCASSLAAGNYEQYFGPGTRLTVT.

The table lists this clone with a few counts. The rearrangement links TRBV18 to TRBJ1-1; 9 bases map to TRBD1. CDR1 is KGHSH, CDR2 LQKENI, per germline. The V gene end was trimmed by 4 bases and the J gene end by 4 bases; junction bases not matched to a gene: 4. The CDR3 covers 14 residues. CDR3 sequence: CASSRGTGITEAFF. The CDR3 coding sequence is TGTGCCAGCTCACGAGGGACAGGGATCACTGAAGCTTTCTTT.

The V gene is TRBV6-5, the J gene TRBJ1-4, with 7 bases that match TRBD1. The CDR3 length is 14 residues. V lost 5 bases to trimming and J lost 8 bases; unmatched junction nucleotides: 8. Germline loops: CDR1 MNHEY, CDR2 SVGAGI. DNA for the CDR3: TGTGCCAGCAGTCGACAGGGCCCCGAAGAAAAACTGTTTTTT. Amino acid sequence: CASSRQGPEEKLFF.

V usage is TRBV5-1 and J usage is TRBJ2-5, with TRBD1 matching over 8 bases. Germline V gene data show CDR1 as SGHRS and CDR2 as YFSETQ. This CDR3 region has 15 residues. The junction had 6 bases not matched to a gene; V was cut back by 4 bases and J by 1 base. As DNA, the CDR3 is TGCGCCAGCAGCCCGGGACAGGTCCCCCAAGAGACCCAGTACTTC. It codes for CASSPGQVPQETQYF.

The V and J genes are TRBV2 and TRBJ1-1, with D uncertain. Deletions cut 5 bases from V and 1 base from J, with 8 bases between. The V gene's germline CDR1 is SNHLY and CDR2 FYNNEI. The CDR3 has 13 amino acids. CDR3 loop: CASSRNRNTEAFF. CDR3 sequence (DNA): TGTGCCAGCAGTCGTAACAGGAACACTGAAGCTTTCTTT.

This clone was seen only once. V is TRBV28 and J is TRBJ1-5; 9 bases are a match to TRBD1. Germline V gene data show CDR1 as MDHEN and CDR2 as SYDVKM. V lost 2 bases to trimming and J lost 6 bases; unmatched junction nucleotides: 5. This CDR3 has 15 residues. The CDR3 DNA follows: TGTGCCAGCAGTTTAAGGGACAGGGCGGGTCAGCCCCAGCATTTT. Amino acids: CASSLRDRAGQPQHF.